What follows are 32 T cell receptor beta chains derived from one specimen sequenced in a study of T cell responses to AZD1222 COVID-19 vaccine. Clones were read by immunoSEQ multiplex PCR, and TCRdb kept only the in-frame ones, dropping some. The table includes fewer than 150,000 clones, about nine tenths detected once. The source material was peripheral blood, sampled on day 0 of AZD1222 vaccination. These receptors came from an adult in good health.

The chain links TRBV4-2 to TRBJ2-5; 10 positions agree with TRBD1. V gave up 0 bases and J gave up 6 bases; unmatched junction bases: 13. Germline V CDR1 and CDR2: LGHNA, YNFKEQ. There are 18 residues in the CDR3. CDR3 coding DNA: TGTGCCAGCAGCCAAGATCCGGACAGGGGGGGTCTGGGGCAGACCCAGTACTTC. Translating gives CASSQDPDRGGLGQTQYF.

The chain is built from TRBV4-2 and TRBJ2-2, with TRBD2 matching over 15 bases. Trimming at V came to 0 bases and at J to 6 bases, leaving 8 bases not matched to a gene. Germline-derived CDR1 and CDR2 are LGHNA and YNFKEQ. The CDR3 has 19 residues. The CDR3 reads CASSQDRTSGGVPAGELFF. Here the CDR3 DNA reads TGTGCCAGCAGCCAAGACCGGACTAGCGGGGGGGTCCCGGCCGGGGAGCTGTTTTTT.

The CDR3: CASSPAGPGVRTEAFF. In DNA, the CDR3 is TGTGCCAGCTCACCCGCAGGTCCCGGCGTTAGAACTGAAGCTTTCTTT. The chain combines TRBV18 with TRBJ1-1; D remains unclear. Germline-derived CDR1 and CDR2 are KGHSH and LQKENI. This CDR3 is 16 amino acids long. V was shortened by 3 bases and J by 5 bases, with 19 bases between the two germline ends.

V usage is TRBV6-5 and J usage is TRBJ1-1; 7 bases line up with TRBD1. J was trimmed by 4 bases and V by 6 bases; bases with no gene match: 8. Germline V CDR1 and CDR2: MNHEY, SVGAGI. This CDR3 spans 14 amino acids. The chain's CDR3 is CASRRQGSVTEAFF. CDR3 DNA sequence: TGTGCCAGCAGAAGACAGGGTAGCGTCACTGAAGCTTTCTTT.

This clone was observed once. The J gene is TRBJ1-2, the V gene TRBV2, with 7 bases fitting TRBD1. Per germline, CDR1 SNHLY and CDR2 FYNNEI. The CDR3 has 15 amino acids. V was clipped by 4 bases and J by 5 bases; unmatched bases: 10. CDR3: CASSVKLGTAYGYTF. The CDR3 nucleotides read TGTGCCAGCAGTGTAAAGTTAGGGACAGCGTATGGCTACACCTTC.

The DNA of the CDR3 is TGTGCCAGTAGTATGCCAGGGGGCTATGGCTACACCTTC. Translated, it gives CASSMPGGYGYTF. The gene calls are TRBV19 and TRBJ1-2, with 7 bases that match TRBD1. Germline CDR1 and CDR2: LNHDA and SQIVND (reference sequence). J lost 4 bases, V lost 3 bases, and 2 bases had no gene match. The CDR3 loop spans 13 amino acids.

The V and J genes are TRBV3-1 (or the pseudogene TRBV3-2) and TRBJ2-7; the match to TRBD1 covers 11 bases. This CDR3 comprises 15 residues. The V gene end was trimmed by 4 bases and the J gene end by 3 bases; junction bases not matched to a gene: 5. Per germline, CDR1 LGHDT and CDR2 YNNKEL (reference sequence). The CDR3 here is CASSPAGTGGYEQYF. CDR3 DNA: TGTGCCAGCAGCCCTGCCGGGACAGGGGGCTACGAGCAGTACTTC.

The rearrangement uses TRBV6-6 and TRBJ1-3; D is unresolved. Germline V gene sequence: CDR1 MNHNY, CDR2 SVGAGI (reference sequence). Between the trimmed V and J ends, which lost 5 bases and 1 base, there was a span of 18 bases. This CDR3 spans 17 amino acids. The CDR3 nucleotides are TGTGCCAGCAGTCCCCACCCACGAAGGGTGTCTGGAAACACCATATATTTT. Amino acids: CASSPHPRRVSGNTIYF.

The J gene is TRBJ1-5, the V gene TRBV7-2; D unclear. CDR3 length: 13 residues. Germline values: CDR1 SGHTA, CDR2 FQGNSA. V was clipped by 5 bases and J by 5 bases, with 10 bases between them. The CDR3 is CASSPYQYQPQHF. The CDR3 DNA follows: TGTGCCAGCAGCCCGTACCAGTATCAGCCCCAGCATTTT. The variable domain in full, with the rest retrieved from reference TRBV7-2 and TRBJ1-5, is GAGVSQSPSNKVTEKGKDVELRCDPISGHTALYWYRQSLGQGLEFLIYFQGNSAPDKSGLPSDRFSAERTGGSVSTLTIQRTQQEDSAVYLCASSPYQYQPQHFGDGTRLSIL.

The rearrangement joins TRBV5-4 to TRBJ2-3; 7 positions agree with TRBD2. V shed 0 bases and J 5 bases; nucleotides not matched to a gene: 3. The CDR3 sequence is 14 residues long. CDR1 and CDR2 (germline): SGHNT, YYREEE (reference sequence). CDR3 coding DNA: TGTGCCAGCAGCTTGGTCGGGGGGAGAGATACGCAGTATTTT. It specifies CASSLVGGRDTQYF.

V and J are TRBV6-1 and TRBJ1-2; weak D call: TRBD1 (6 bases). V was shortened by 4 bases and J by 6 bases, with 24 bases between the two germline ends. CDR3 length: 17 residues. Germline-derived CDR1 and CDR2 are MNHNS and SASEGT. Here the CDR3 DNA reads TGTGCCAGCAGTGGCCGAAAGGCCCGGGGGTCAGGGGATGGCTACACCTTC. Its translation is CASSGRKARGSGDGYTF.

J is TRBJ2-4 and V is TRBV4-3, with 7 bases matching TRBD1. Trimming took 0 bases from V and 0 from J; bases not matched to a gene: 5. The CDR3 is 17 amino acids. Germline V CDR1 and CDR2: LGHNA, YSLEER. The CDR3 loop reads CASSQEGTVRAKNIQYF. The CDR3, as DNA: TGCGCCAGCAGCCAAGAGGGGACAGTCAGAGCCAAAAACATTCAGTACTTC.

This clone was seen once. The CDR3 loop reads CASRDTWTEAFF. The CDR3 DNA is TGTGCCAGCAGGGACACTTGGACCGAAGCTTTCTTT. The V and J genes are TRBV6-5 and TRBJ1-1; possible D gene TRBD1, 5 bases. CDR3 length equals 12 residues. Trimming left V 6 bases short and J 8 bases short, with 13 bases between. Per germline, CDR1 MNHEY and CDR2 SVGAGI.

This clone has only a few counts. J is TRBJ2-4 and V is TRBV12-3 or TRBV12-4; 8 bases line up with TRBD2. The junction had 5 bases not matched to a gene; V was cut back by 6 bases and J by 7 bases. The CDR3 is 13 residues long. CDR3 sequence reads: CASRGLGGNIQYF. Here the CDR3 DNA reads TGTGCCAGCAGGGGACTAGGGGGGAACATTCAGTACTTC.

This clone appeared once. The CDR3 coding sequence is TGTGCCAGCAGTTACTCGGGTTCCTATAATTCACCCCTCCACTTT. Its translation: CASSYSGSYNSPLHF. The V and J genes are TRBV6-5 and TRBJ1-6; D gene uncertain. The germline V gene has CDR1 MNHEY and CDR2 SVGAGI. The CDR3 is 15 residues long. V shed 0 bases and J shed 1 base, with 4 bases lying between them.

Only one count was recorded for this clone. The rearrangement uses TRBV9 and TRBJ1-4; D might be TRBD1 (5 bases). Deletions cut 4 bases from V and 8 bases from J, with 18 bases between. The CDR3 consists of 15 residues. Germline V gene sequence: CDR1 SGDLS, CDR2 YYNGEE. CDR3 sequence: CASSPDSTYGEKLFF. In DNA, the CDR3 is TGTGCCAGCAGCCCAGACAGCACGTATGGAGAAAAACTGTTTTTT.

This clone came up once. The genes are TRBV2 and TRBJ2-7; possibly TRBD1 for D (6 bases). Between the trimmed V and J ends, which lost 5 bases and 0 bases, there was a span of 11 bases. Germline values: CDR1 SNHLY, CDR2 FYNNEI. This CDR3 spans 14 amino acids. The CDR3 DNA sequence: TGTGCCAGCAGTCGGTCCAGGGGCTCCTACGAGCAGTACTTC. It specifies CASSRSRGSYEQYF.

The J gene is TRBJ2-3, the V gene TRBV18, with D perhaps being TRBD1 or TRBD2 (7 bases each). This CDR3 is 16 amino acids long. The germline gives CDR1 KGHSH, CDR2 LQKENI. The V end lost 3 bases, the J end lost 8 bases, and 21 bases lay between the germline ends. CDR3 loop: CASSPQGGTTTSTQYF. CDR3 sequence (DNA): TGTGCCAGCTCACCTCAGGGGGGGACAACGACTAGTACGCAGTATTTT.

The gene calls are TRBV30 and TRBJ1-5; 7 bases fit TRBD1. The CDR3 covers 13 residues. Trimming removed 1 base from V and 9 bases from J; junction bases left unmatched: 6. CDR1 GTSNPN and CDR2 SVGIG come from the germline V gene (reference sequence). The CDR3, as DNA: TGTGCCTGGAGTGCAGGCAGGACAGGGCCCCAGCATTTT. Its translation is CAWSAGRTGPQHF.

The rearrangement joins TRBV5-4 to TRBJ1-6, with 8 bases that match TRBD1. The CDR3 is 16 residues long. After removal of 3 bases from V and 1 base from J, the junction contained 3 bases not matched to a gene. Germline CDR1 and CDR2: SGHNT and YYREEE (reference sequence). As DNA, the CDR3 is TGTGCCAGCAGCTCAGGGGGCCGATCCTATAATTCACCCCTCCACTTT. It codes for CASSSGGRSYNSPLHF.

This rearrangement joins TRBV11-2 to TRBJ2-3; perhaps TRBD2 as D (7 bases). Looked up from germline, CDR1 is SGHAT and CDR2 is FQNNGV. CDR3 length: 15 residues. V dropped 7 bases and J dropped 5 bases, with 19 bases sitting between them. CDR3: CASTANRGAGDTQYF. The CDR3 DNA sequence: TGTGCCAGCACCGCAAATCGGGGGGCCGGAGATACGCAGTATTTT. Full variable domain (outside the CDR3, taken from reference TRBV11-2 and TRBJ2-3): EAGVAQSPRYKIIEKRQSVAFWCNPISGHATLYWYQQILGQGPKLLIQFQNNGVVDDSQLPKDRFSAERLKGVDSTLKIQPAKLEDSAVYLCASTANRGAGDTQYFGPGTRLTVL.

The gene calls are TRBV3-1 (or the pseudogene TRBV3-2) and TRBJ2-1, with 8 bases fitting TRBD1. From germline, CDR1 is LGHDT and CDR2 YNNKEL (reference sequence). The CDR3 runs 13 residues. J gave up 5 bases and V 4 bases, and 1 base lay outside the gene matches. CDR3 coding DNA: TGTGCCAGCAGCCCGGACAGGGACAATGAGCAGTTCTTC. Amino acid sequence: CASSPDRDNEQFF.

This clone showed up just a few times. The V gene is TRBV5-4, the J gene TRBJ2-2; D is unresolved. The ends were cut back, 0 bases at V and 8 bases at J, with 2 bases in the middle. Germline V gives CDR1 SGHNT, CDR2 YYREEE (reference sequence). The CDR3 contains 11 residues. CDR3 sequence: CASSLAGELFF. The CDR3, as DNA: TGTGCCAGCAGCTTGGCGGGGGAGCTGTTTTTT.

The CDR3 DNA is TGTGCCAGCAGACGAACTTCCACAGATACGCAGTATTTT. Its protein is CASRRTSTDTQYF. The chain joins TRBV12-3 or TRBV12-4 to TRBJ2-3, with no clear D. This CDR3 contains 13 residues. The germline V and J ends were trimmed by 6 bases and 2 bases, with 9 bases remaining between them.

The rearrangement joins TRBV5-1 to TRBJ1-5, with D possibly matching TRBD1 (6 bases). This CDR3 contains 15 residues. The V end lost 1 base, the J end lost 1 base, and 9 bases lay between the germline ends. The germline V gene has CDR1 SGHRS and CDR2 YFSETQ. CDR3 protein: CASSLSGASNQPQHF. CDR3 in DNA: TGCGCCAGCAGCTTGTCGGGGGCGAGCAATCAGCCCCAGCATTTT.

The chain carries TRBV27 and TRBJ1-1; the D is unclear. CDR1 and CDR2 from the germline V gene are MNHEY and SMNVEV (reference sequence). The V end lost 2 bases, the J end lost 5 bases, and 15 bases lay between the germline ends. This CDR3 contains 15 residues. This CDR3 reads CASSLGPPEWTEAFF. The CDR3 region has the DNA TGTGCCAGCAGTTTAGGTCCACCTGAGTGGACTGAAGCTTTCTTT.

The V call is TRBV11-2, the J call TRBJ1-2; D is perhaps TRBD1 (6 bases). Germline V gives CDR1 SGHAT, CDR2 FQNNGV. This CDR3 has 14 residues. V was trimmed by 0 bases and J by 6 bases, leaving 11 bases between them. For the CDR3, the DNA is TGTGCCAGCAGCTTAGAGGCACAGGGCCATGGCTACACCTTC. This codes for CASSLEAQGHGYTF. Full variable domain (rest looked up from reference TRBV11-2 and TRBJ1-2): EAGVAQSPRYKIIEKRQSVAFWCNPISGHATLYWYQQILGQGPKLLIQFQNNGVVDDSQLPKDRFSAERLKGVDSTLKIQPAKLEDSAVYLCASSLEAQGHGYTFGSGTRLTVV.

The chain has TRBV5-1 and TRBJ1-6; D is perhaps TRBD1 (5 bases). The CDR3 is 14 amino acids. Trimming shortened V by 4 bases and J by 5 bases, and 10 bases separated the two germline ends. CDR1 is SGHRS, CDR2 YFSETQ, per germline. CDR3 sequence: CASSGGPNNSPLHF. The CDR3 DNA is TGCGCCAGCAGCGGGGGACCGAATAATTCACCCCTCCACTTT.

The chain couples TRBV5-6 to TRBJ1-4, with D unclear. Per germline, CDR1 SGHDT and CDR2 YYEEEE. The CDR3 runs 15 residues. Trimming left V 0 bases short and J 0 bases short, with 6 bases between. The CDR3 region has the DNA TGTGCCAGCAGCTTGGTGCAGGCAACTAATGAAAAACTGTTTTTT. Translated, it gives CASSLVQATNEKLFF.

This sequence joins TRBV4-1 and TRBJ1-4; tentatively, D is TRBD1 (5 bases). This CDR3 has 20 amino acids. Germline CDR1 and CDR2: MGHRA and YSYEKL. Trimming removed 6 bases from V and 3 bases from J, with 29 bases in between. CDR3 nucleotide sequence: TGCGCCAGCAGGGGGTCAGGGAGGTTACCAACCCGAACACCTAATGAAAAACTGTTTTTT. Its translation: CASRGSGRLPTRTPNEKLFF.

The chain combines TRBV19 with TRBJ1-5, with 12 bases aligning to TRBD1. The germline gives CDR1 LNHDA, CDR2 SQIVND (reference sequence). Trimming cost V 3 bases and J 2 bases; bases outside gene matches: 5. The CDR3 has 17 residues. The CDR3 loop is CASSIGTGGGGNQPQHF. DNA of the CDR3: TGTGCCAGTAGTATTGGGACAGGGGGCGGGGGCAATCAGCCCCAGCATTTT.

A note on this clone: The CDR3 does not close with the conserved phenylalanine or tryptophan, likely indicating a read error. It is unclear where the CDR3 begins or ends on the DNA, so no DNA is shown, and the CDR3 is as TCRdb lists it. The chain couples TRBV6-5 to TRBJ1-2. The CDR3 is 12 amino acids long, termini counted. Germline V gene data show CDR1 as MNHEY and CDR2 as SVGAGI. The CDR3: CASSPAGETRRL.